This TCR beta chain was sequenced for a study of T cell changes during pregnancy in multiple sclerosis. Here immunoSEQ multiplex PCR was the method, and the copy in TCRdb shows in-frame clones only, minus some. The table shows about 64,000 clones, with roughly 91% occurring only once. Here the sequenced sample was peripheral blood, taken in the third trimester of pregnancy. The sequence came from a female donor in good health, enrolled as a control in a pregnancy study.

The DNA for the CDR3 is TGTGCCAGCAGCCGCCGAGGGGACAGCTCATACGAGCAGTACTTC. It codes for CASSRRGDSSYEQYF. The V gene is TRBV6-5, the J gene TRBJ2-7, with 7 nucleotides matching TRBD1. The ends lost 6 bases at V and 4 bases at J; junction bases unmatched: 12. The V gene's germline CDR1 is MNHEY and CDR2 SVGAGI. CDR3 length equals 15 residues.